This T cell receptor (beta chain) was captured in a study of blood T cell repertoires in COVID-19. Study-level information: Nucleic acid was either cDNA or gDNA, and it came from T cells, B-cell-depleted T cells, or PBMCs.

Seattle cases were enrolled at active infection and followed longitudinally. Germline CDR1 reads SGHAT; CDR2 reads FQNNGV. This CDR3 region has 12 residues. Trimming took 3 bases from V and 5 from J, leaving 7 bases between them. As handled by the study authors: Amplification from reference gene primers served as the basis for estimated nucleated cell counts. Generated by immunoSEQ multiplex PCR, the TCRdb table keeps only in-frame clones and is missing some. V, J and clone size are taken as reported in that table, and D and trimming were inferred from the DNA itself. This sample has fewer than 300,000 clones; approximately 90% occur once, and the top ten carry roughly 2.3%.

This chain links TRBV11-2 with TRBJ2-5; D unresolved. The TCR was taken from a woman aged 30 to 39 with COVID-19, enrolled during active disease. The sequenced sample consisted of peripheral blood. The CDR3: CASSFPSETQYF. The CDR3 DNA reads TGTGCCAGCAGCTTTCCCTCGGAGACCCAGTACTTC.